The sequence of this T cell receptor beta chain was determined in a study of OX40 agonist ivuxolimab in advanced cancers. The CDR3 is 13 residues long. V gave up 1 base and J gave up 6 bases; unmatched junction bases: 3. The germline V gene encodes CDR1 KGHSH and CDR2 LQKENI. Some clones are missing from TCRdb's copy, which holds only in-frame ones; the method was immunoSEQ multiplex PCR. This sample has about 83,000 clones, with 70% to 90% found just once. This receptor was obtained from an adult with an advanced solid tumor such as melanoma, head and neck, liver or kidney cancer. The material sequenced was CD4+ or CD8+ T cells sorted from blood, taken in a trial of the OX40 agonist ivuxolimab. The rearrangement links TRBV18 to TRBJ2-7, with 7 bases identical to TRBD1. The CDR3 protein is CASSPRQGSEQYF. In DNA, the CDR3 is TGTGCCAGCTCACCACGACAGGGAAGCGAGCAGTACTTC.